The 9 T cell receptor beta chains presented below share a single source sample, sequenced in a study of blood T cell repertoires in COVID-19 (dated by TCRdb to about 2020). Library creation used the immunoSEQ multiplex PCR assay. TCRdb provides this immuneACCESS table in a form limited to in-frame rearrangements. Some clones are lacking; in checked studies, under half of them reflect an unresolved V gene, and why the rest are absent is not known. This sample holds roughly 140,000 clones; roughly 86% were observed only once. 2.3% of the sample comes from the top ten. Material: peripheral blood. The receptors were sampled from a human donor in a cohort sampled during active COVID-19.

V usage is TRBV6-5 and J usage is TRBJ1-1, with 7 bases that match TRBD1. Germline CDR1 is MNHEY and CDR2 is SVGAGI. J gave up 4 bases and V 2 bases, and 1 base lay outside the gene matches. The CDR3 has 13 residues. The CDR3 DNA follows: TGTGCCAGCAGTTACAGGGGGCCCACTGAAGCTTTCTTT. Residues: CASSYRGPTEAFF.

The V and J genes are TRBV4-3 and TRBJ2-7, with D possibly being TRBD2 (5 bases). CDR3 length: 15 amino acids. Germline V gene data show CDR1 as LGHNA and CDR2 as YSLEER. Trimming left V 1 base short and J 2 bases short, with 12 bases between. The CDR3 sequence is CASSQGGGRTYEQYF. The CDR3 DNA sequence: TGCGCCAGCAGCCAAGGCGGAGGCCGGACCTACGAGCAGTACTTC.

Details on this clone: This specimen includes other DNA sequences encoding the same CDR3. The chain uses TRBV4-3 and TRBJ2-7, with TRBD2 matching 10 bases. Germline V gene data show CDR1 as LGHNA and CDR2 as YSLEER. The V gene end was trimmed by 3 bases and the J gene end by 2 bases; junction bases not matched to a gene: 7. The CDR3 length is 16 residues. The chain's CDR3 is CASSQDRLAGAYEQYF. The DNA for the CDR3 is TGCGCCAGCAGCCAGGATAGACTAGCGGGTGCCTACGAGCAGTACTTC.

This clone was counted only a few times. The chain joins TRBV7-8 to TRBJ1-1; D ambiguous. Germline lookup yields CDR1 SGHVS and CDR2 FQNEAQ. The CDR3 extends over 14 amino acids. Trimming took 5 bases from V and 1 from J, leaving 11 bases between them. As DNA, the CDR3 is TGTGCCAGCAGCCCCCGATCAGGGAACACTGAAGCTTTCTTT. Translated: CASSPRSGNTEAFF.

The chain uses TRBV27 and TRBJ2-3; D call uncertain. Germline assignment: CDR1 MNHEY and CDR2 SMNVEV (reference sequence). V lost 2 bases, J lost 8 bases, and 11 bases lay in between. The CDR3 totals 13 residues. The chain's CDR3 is CASSLESTGTQYF. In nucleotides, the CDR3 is TGTGCCAGCAGTTTAGAGTCGACGGGTACGCAGTATTTT.

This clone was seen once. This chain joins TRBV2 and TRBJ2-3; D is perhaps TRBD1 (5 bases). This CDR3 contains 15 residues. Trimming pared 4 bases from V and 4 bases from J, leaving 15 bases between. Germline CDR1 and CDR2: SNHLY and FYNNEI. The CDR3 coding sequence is TGTGCCAGCAGTGCCCAGGGCCTGGTATCAGATACGCAGTATTTT. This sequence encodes CASSAQGLVSDTQYF. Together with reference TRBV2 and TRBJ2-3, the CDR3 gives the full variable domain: EPEVTQTPSHQVTQMGQEVILRCVPISNHLYFYWYRQILGQKVEFLVSFYNNEISEKSEIFDDQFSVERPDGSNFTLKIRSTKLEDSAMYFCASSAQGLVSDTQYFGPGTRLTVL.

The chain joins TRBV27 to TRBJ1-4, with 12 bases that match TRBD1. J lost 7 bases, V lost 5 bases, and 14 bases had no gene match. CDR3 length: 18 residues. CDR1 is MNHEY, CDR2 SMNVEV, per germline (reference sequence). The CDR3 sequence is CASSPTGTGGAVIEKLFF. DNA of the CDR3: TGTGCCAGCAGTCCGACAGGGACAGGGGGCGCTGTGATTGAAAAACTGTTTTTT.

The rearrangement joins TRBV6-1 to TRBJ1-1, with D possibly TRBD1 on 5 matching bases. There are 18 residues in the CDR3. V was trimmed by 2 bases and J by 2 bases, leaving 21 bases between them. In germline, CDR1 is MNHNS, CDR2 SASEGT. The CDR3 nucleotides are TGTGCCAGCAGTGAATCCCGCTGGTCAGGGCTGGGTAACACTGAAGCTTTCTTT. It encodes CASSESRWSGLGNTEAFF.

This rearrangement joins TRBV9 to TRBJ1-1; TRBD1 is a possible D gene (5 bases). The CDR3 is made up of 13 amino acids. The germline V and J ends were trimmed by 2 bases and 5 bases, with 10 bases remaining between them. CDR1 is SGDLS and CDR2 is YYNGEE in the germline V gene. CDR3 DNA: TGTGCCAGCAGCGTCAGGGTTGCGACTGAAGCTTTCTTT. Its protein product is CASSVRVATEAFF.